The subject of this entry is one T cell receptor (beta chain). The record originates from a study of T cell changes during pregnancy in multiple sclerosis. Per germline, CDR1 SEHNR and CDR2 FQNEAQ (reference sequence). V was clipped by 5 bases and J by 4 bases; unmatched bases: 8. There are 15 residues in the CDR3. Produced via immunoSEQ multiplex PCR; TCRdb's table is partial and in-frame only. The sample holds about 47,000 clones; more than 80% are singletons and the top ten take under 9.5%. The sequence was obtained from a female donor with multiple sclerosis, enrolled in a pregnancy study. The chain joins TRBV7-9 to TRBJ2-5; 9 bases are a match to TRBD2. The material sequenced was CD8+ T cells from peripheral blood mononuclear cells, taken in the second trimester of pregnancy. The CDR3 region is CASSHLSGGVETQYF. Written as DNA, the CDR3 is TGTGCCAGCAGCCACCTTAGCGGGGGAGTAGAGACCCAGTACTTC.